The 22 T cell receptor beta chains reported below all come from one sample, sequenced in a study of T cell clonotyping in hematopoietic cell transplantation. The sample's time point: recipient sample about 28 days before transplant, after cytoreduction. The data were produced by immunoSEQ multiplex PCR, yet TCRdb's version contains in-frame clones alone and is incomplete. The repertoire has 15,000 to 20,000 clones, roughly 83% of them found once; the top ten carry 8.4%. This specimen consisted of peripheral blood mononuclear cells, obtained before stem cell transplant. The origin of the receptors is a man aged 50-59 years with acute myeloid leukemia. Some clones in this sample may be carry-over from other donors' samples.

This sequence joins TRBV5-1 and TRBJ1-1, with no clear D. CDR1 is SGHRS, CDR2 YFSETQ, per germline. V lost 0 bases to trimming and J lost 6 bases, with 12 bases between them. The CDR3 contains 14 residues. CDR3 DNA: TGCGCCAGCAGCTTGGAGGTGGGAATCGCTGAAGCTTTCTTT. It translates to CASSLEVGIAEAFF.

The chain joins TRBV29-1 to TRBJ1-4; D gene ambiguous. V was clipped by 4 bases and J by 3 bases, with 9 bases between them. The germline V gene has CDR1 SQVTM and CDR2 ANQGSEA. The CDR3 runs 13 residues. The CDR3 nucleotides read TGCAGCGTTGGGCACGCGGCTAATGAAAAACTGTTTTTT. Encoded protein: CSVGHAANEKLFF.

This clone has just a few counts. The chain has TRBV29-1 and TRBJ1-3; possible D gene TRBD1, 5 bases. V shed 1 base and J shed 0 bases, with 13 bases lying between them. This CDR3 contains 16 residues. Germline-derived CDR1 and CDR2 are SQVTM and ANQGSEA. CDR3 in amino acids: CSVEGEGAFSGNTIYF. DNA for the CDR3: TGCAGCGTTGAAGGTGAAGGGGCCTTCTCTGGAAACACCATATATTTT.

The chain has TRBV30 and TRBJ2-5; no clear D. The CDR3 is 12 residues long. Germline lookup yields CDR1 GTSNPN and CDR2 SVGIG (reference sequence). The V gene lost 7 bases and the J gene lost 5 bases, with 14 bases spanning the gap. CDR3 bases: TGTGCCTACACCAGACGCCGTGAGACCCAGTACTTC. This codes for CAYTRRRETQYF.

The chain has TRBV9 and TRBJ2-3, with TRBD2 matching 15 bases. Germline CDR1 is SGDLS and CDR2 is YYNGEE. The CDR3 totals 17 residues. Trimming removed 7 bases from V and 1 base from J; junction bases left unmatched: 7. DNA of the CDR3: TGTGCCAGCGGCATGGGGACTAGCGGGGGGCGCACAGATACGCAGTATTTT. This translates into CASGMGTSGGRTDTQYF.

This clone occurred a few times. The V call is TRBV5-8, the J call TRBJ1-5; D perhaps matches TRBD1 (5 bases). Germline CDR1 reads SGHTS; CDR2 reads YDEGEE. The CDR3 is 14 amino acids. Trimming took 1 base from V and 5 from J, leaving 10 bases between them. The CDR3 loop reads CASSLSGADQPQHF. The CDR3 DNA sequence: TGTGCCAGCAGCTTGAGCGGGGCGGATCAGCCCCAGCATTTT.

The chain couples TRBV19 to TRBJ1-1; D gene unclear. This CDR3 spans 16 amino acids. Germline V gene data show CDR1 as LNHDA and CDR2 as SQIVND (reference sequence). V dropped 5 bases and J dropped 2 bases, with 18 bases sitting between them. The CDR3 reads CASSFRGGDLNTEAFF. CDR3 sequence (DNA): TGTGCCAGTAGTTTTAGAGGCGGGGATCTAAACACTGAAGCTTTCTTT. The full variable domain, rest sourced from reference TRBV19 and TRBJ1-1, is DGGITQSPKYLFRKEGQNVTLSCEQNLNHDAMYWYRQDPGQGLRLIYYSQIVNDFQKGDIAEGYSVSREKKESFPLTVTSAQKNPTAFYLCASSFRGGDLNTEAFFGQGTRLTVV.

The J gene is TRBJ2-7, the V gene TRBV7-6, with D uncertain. CDR1 and CDR2 from the germline V gene are SGHVS and FNYEAQ. This CDR3 has 14 amino acids. V lost 7 bases and J 0 bases, leaving 13 bases between the germline ends. CDR3 protein: CASKKIPSSYEQYF. The CDR3 coding sequence is TGTGCCAGCAAGAAAATTCCGAGCTCCTACGAGCAGTACTTC.

The CDR3 loop is CASSKDRTTDTQYF. Here the CDR3 DNA reads TGTGCCAGCAGCAAAGACCGGACCACAGATACGCAGTATTTT. The chain links TRBV5-4 to TRBJ2-3; D is uncertain. The CDR3 consists of 14 residues. Trimming shortened V by 4 bases and J by 2 bases, and 11 bases separated the two germline ends. Germline values: CDR1 SGHNT, CDR2 YYREEE (reference sequence).

The chain employs TRBV6-5 and TRBJ1-1, with D uncertain. Germline lookup yields CDR1 MNHEY and CDR2 SVGAGI. V lost 0 bases and J lost 0, with 11 bases in between. There are 16 residues in the CDR3. This CDR3 reads CASSYSPGLVNTEAFF. For the CDR3, the DNA is TGTGCCAGCAGTTACTCCCCGGGCCTTGTGAACACTGAAGCTTTCTTT.

The chain employs TRBV2 and TRBJ1-5, with TRBD1 matching over 8 bases. From germline, CDR1 is SNHLY and CDR2 FYNNEI. CDR3 length: 14 amino acids. J was trimmed by 6 bases and V by 1 base; bases with no gene match: 2. This chain's CDR3 is CASSEGQGLQPQHF. CDR3 DNA: TGTGCCAGCAGTGAAGGACAGGGGCTTCAGCCCCAGCATTTT.

The V and J genes are TRBV5-1 and TRBJ2-7; possibly TRBD2 for D (5 bases). The CDR3 is made up of 13 amino acids. Looked up from germline, CDR1 is SGHRS and CDR2 is YFSETQ. The germline V and J ends were trimmed by 4 bases and 3 bases, with 11 bases remaining between them. The CDR3: CASSIGVIYEQYF. The DNA of the CDR3 is TGCGCCAGCAGCATCGGGGTTATCTACGAGCAGTACTTC.

This clone has just a few counts. This chain joins TRBV15 and TRBJ2-1; D unclear. The CDR3 length is 15 residues. Trimming took 1 base from V and 8 from J, leaving 15 bases between them. Germline values: CDR1 LNHNV, CDR2 YYDKDF (reference sequence). This CDR3 is CATSRAINARDEQFF. The CDR3 DNA reads as TGTGCCACCAGCAGAGCCATAAATGCCCGGGATGAGCAGTTCTTC. The whole variable domain, filled in from reference TRBV15 and TRBJ2-1, reads DAMVIQNPRYQVTQFGKPVTLSCSQTLNHNVMYWYQQKSSQAPKLLFHYYDKDFNNEADTPDNFQSRRPNTSFCFLDIRSPGLGDTAMYLCATSRAINARDEQFFGPGTRLTVL.

The V call is TRBV5-1, the J call TRBJ2-7; a weak D match, TRBD2 (6 bases). Germline loops: CDR1 SGHRS, CDR2 YFSETQ. Trimming removed 2 bases from V and 3 bases from J, with 12 bases in between. This CDR3 comprises 14 residues. As DNA, the CDR3 is TGCGCCAGCAGCTTAAGGACGGAGGGCTACGAGCAGTACTTC. This gives the protein CASSLRTEGYEQYF.

The V gene is TRBV9, the J gene TRBJ2-7, with D tentatively TRBD1 (6 bases). Germline V gene sequence: CDR1 SGDLS, CDR2 YYNGEE. The CDR3 has 16 amino acids. Trimming cost V 0 bases and J 1 base, with 14 bases left between them. DNA of the CDR3: TGTGCCAGCAGCGTAGCGTCCGGACAGAAGTCCTACGAGCAGTACTTC. This encodes CASSVASGQKSYEQYF.

The chain recombines TRBV27 with TRBJ1-1; D might be TRBD1 (6 bases). Trimming removed 5 bases from V and 6 bases from J, with 16 bases in between. The germline V gene encodes CDR1 MNHEY and CDR2 SMNVEV (reference sequence). This CDR3 comprises 14 residues. The CDR3 DNA reads TGTGCCAGCAGTATTTCAGTGGAGGGGGCTGAAGCTTTCTTT. Amino acids: CASSISVEGAEAFF.

The chain carries TRBV5-8 and TRBJ1-2, with D unresolved. Germline lookup yields CDR1 SGHTS and CDR2 YDEGEE. This CDR3 is 12 amino acids long. The V gene lost 0 bases and the J gene lost 8 bases, with 8 bases spanning the gap. Here the CDR3 reads CASSLDSHGYTF. DNA of the CDR3: TGTGCCAGCAGCTTGGATAGCCACGGCTACACCTTC.

The rearrangement links TRBV7-8 to TRBJ2-7, with TRBD2 as a possible D gene (6 bases). V shed 1 base and J shed 0 bases, with 10 bases lying between them. Germline V gene sequence: CDR1 SGHVS, CDR2 FQNEAQ. The CDR3 contains 15 residues. The CDR3 spells CASSLVRESSYEQYF. CDR3 DNA: TGTGCCAGCAGCTTAGTTCGGGAGAGCTCCTACGAGCAGTACTTC.

The chain combines TRBV5-1 with TRBJ1-3; D perhaps matches TRBD1 (6 bases). CDR1 is SGHRS, CDR2 YFSETQ, per germline. V was shortened by 1 base and J by 2 bases, with 7 bases between the two germline ends. This CDR3 has 14 residues. The chain's CDR3 is CASSLTGTGNTIYF. The CDR3 DNA reads TGCGCCAGCAGCTTGACAGGGACTGGAAACACCATATATTTT.

The chain links TRBV28 to TRBJ1-1; tentatively, D is TRBD1 (6 bases). The CDR3 extends over 13 amino acids. CDR1 is MDHEN, CDR2 SYDVKM, per germline. V shed 11 bases and J shed 2 bases, with 15 bases lying between them. The CDR3 spells CAARGGRNTEAFF. In DNA form, the CDR3 reads TGTGCCGCCAGGGGCGGAAGAAACACTGAAGCTTTCTTT.

The J gene is TRBJ1-6, the V gene TRBV19, with TRBD1 matching over 10 bases. V lost 5 bases and J lost 9; bases outside the gene matches: 10. Germline V lookup: CDR1 LNHDA, CDR2 SQIVND (reference sequence). This CDR3 comprises 16 residues. The CDR3 DNA reads TGTGCCAGTAGTGCCTCCGGACAGGGGGAAGGTTCACCCCTCCACTTT. This gives the protein CASSASGQGEGSPLHF.

V usage is TRBV7-8 and J usage is TRBJ2-7; 8 bases are shared with TRBD1. The CDR3 extends over 15 amino acids. The trim removed 2 bases at V and 0 bases at J, leaving 3 bases unmatched. Germline CDR1 and CDR2: SGHVS and FQNEAQ. The CDR3 loop reads CASSLNRGISYEQYF. DNA of the CDR3: TGTGCCAGCAGCTTAAACAGGGGGATCTCCTACGAGCAGTACTTC.